This T cell receptor (beta chain) derives from a study of blood T cell repertoires in COVID-19. Study-wide background: Spain, Italy and the United States supplied samples that represented acute and convalescent COVID-19. The cDNA or gDNA used as material had been derived from T cells, B-cell-depleted T cells, or PBMCs.

As processed by the authors: Reference gene primer amplification in the assay estimated nucleated cell counts. TCRdb's copy holds only in-frame clones and misses some; the assay was immunoSEQ multiplex PCR. V, J and clone size are taken as reported in that table, and D and trimming were inferred from the DNA itself. The table records about 400,000 clones, just over 85% of them present only once. This CDR3 has 12 residues. CDR1 and CDR2 (germline): SQVTM, ANQGSEA. V lost 5 bases to trimming and J lost 6 bases, with 14 bases between them. This receptor was identified in a woman in her twenties or thirties with active or convalescent COVID-19. The sequencing sample was made of peripheral blood. This chain uses TRBV29-1 with TRBJ2-7; no clear D gene. CDR3 loop: CSVQSQPFEQYF. For the CDR3, the DNA is TGCAGCGTTCAAAGCCAACCATTCGAGCAGTACTTC.